These 14 T cell receptor beta chains share one sample of origin, sequenced in a study of T cell repertoires in cytomegalovirus infection. Their cognate antigens are unknown. Via MiXCR, TCRdb re-called the reads, giving one row per CDR3 protein. Of 750,000 to 900,000 distinct CDR3 sequences listed, 29% are singletons. Source: cultured CD8+ T cells from PBMCs, taken from culture after CMV antigen stimulation. Source of these receptors: a human donor in good health (CMV status not recorded). Some clones in this sample may be carry-over from other donors' samples.

V gene TRBV4-1 combines with J gene TRBJ1-1, with D uncertain. CDR1 MGHRA and CDR2 YSYEKL come from the germline V gene. With 1 base removed from V and 0 bases from J, the gap between germline ends came to 6 bases. This CDR3 spans 14 amino acids. CDR3 residues: CASSQGVMNTEAFF. CDR3 coding DNA: TGCGCCAGCAGCCAAGGGGTAATGAACACTGAAGCTTTCTTT.

Concerning this clonotype: A much bigger clone sits one base away, suggesting this may be a read error. The rearrangement joins TRBV5-4 to TRBJ2-3; 13 nucleotides align to TRBD2. The CDR3 is 18 residues long. Germline V lookup: CDR1 SGHNT, CDR2 YYREEE (reference sequence). The DNA for the CDR3 is TGTGCCAGCAGCGCGACTAGCGGGGGGCCATTTAGCACAAATACGCAGTATTTT. The encoded protein is CASSATSGGPFSTNTQYF.

The sample holds a few counts of this clonotype. The CDR3 is CARSFQSSYSNQPQHF. CDR3 in DNA: TGTGCCAGAAGCTTTCAGTCGTCTTATAGCAATCAGCCCCAGCATTTT. J is TRBJ1-5 and V is TRBV5-3; no firm D call. TRBV5-3 is placed among ORFs of uncertain function. This CDR3 contains 16 residues. V lost 2 bases and J 0 bases, leaving 12 bases between the germline ends.

The chain uses TRBV27 and TRBJ2-5, with unresolved D. The V end was cut by 1 base, the J end by 7 bases, with 13 bases between. This CDR3 region has 14 residues. The germline V gene has CDR1 MNHEY and CDR2 SMNVEV (reference sequence). DNA of the CDR3: TGTGCCAGCAGTTTATTGGGCGCGCCTGGGACCCAGTACTTC. The encoded protein is CASSLLGAPGTQYF.

This clonotype came up a few times. The V call is TRBV11-3, the J call TRBJ2-5; D is undetermined. The germline V gene encodes CDR1 SGHNT and CDR2 YENEEA. Trimming left V 5 bases short and J 0 bases short, with 13 bases between. The CDR3 totals 15 residues. CDR3 coding DNA: TGTGCCAGCAGCCCCCAGTCCGGGTACCAAGAGACCCAGTACTTC. Translated: CASSPQSGYQETQYF.

The rearrangement links TRBV13 to TRBJ1-2; D not resolved. V gave up 4 bases and J gave up 4 bases, with 13 bases separating them. The CDR3 totals 14 residues. Germline V lookup: CDR1 PRHDT, CDR2 FYEKMQ (reference sequence). The chain's CDR3 is CASSSAGAVYGYTF. The CDR3 coding sequence is TGTGCCAGCAGCTCCGCGGGCGCTGTCTATGGCTACACCTTC.

This chain uses TRBV19 with TRBJ2-7; D remains unclear. The CDR3 totals 14 residues. In germline, CDR1 is LNHDA, CDR2 SQIVND (reference sequence). V lost 10 bases to trimming and J lost 0 bases, with 16 bases between them. CDR3 protein: CATLRPQNSYEQYF. The CDR3 bases are TGTGCCACTCTTCGCCCCCAAAACTCCTACGAGCAGTACTTC.

The chain joins TRBV15 to TRBJ1-5; 10 bases agree with TRBD1. Germline values: CDR1 LNHNV, CDR2 YYDKDF (reference sequence). CDR3 length: 14 residues. V shed 7 bases, J shed 3 bases, and the junction held 3 bases outside the gene matches. CDR3 protein: CATTGQGYNQPQHF. CDR3 coding DNA: TGTGCCACCACGGGACAGGGGTACAATCAGCCCCAGCATTTT.

In this sample, this clonotype turned up many times. The gene calls are TRBV7-9 and TRBJ2-5; no firm D call. CDR1 SEHNR and CDR2 FQNEAQ come from the germline V gene (reference sequence). CDR3 length: 15 amino acids. V was clipped by 1 base and J by 2 bases, with 11 bases between them. CDR3 bases: TGTGCCAGCAGCTTAGTTCAAGACGGACAAGAGACCCAGTACTTC. Encoded protein: CASSLVQDGQETQYF.

This clonotype was picked up one time. This chain joins TRBV19 and TRBJ1-1, with TRBD1 matching over 9 bases. This CDR3 region has 15 residues. Trimming took 6 bases from V and 2 from J; bases not matched to a gene: 7. Looked up from germline, CDR1 is LNHDA and CDR2 is SQIVND (reference sequence). The DNA for the CDR3 is TGTGCCAGTAGACCCGGGACAGGGTTTAACACTGAAGCTTTCTTT. It codes for CASRPGTGFNTEAFF.

A remark on this clonotype: One junction end disagrees with the germline gene, perhaps due to a read error. The chain recombines TRBV7-7 with TRBJ2-2, with 8 bases that match TRBD1. Germline V gene sequence: CDR1 SSHAT, CDR2 FNYEAQ (reference sequence). This CDR3 has 16 residues. The CDR3 region has the DNA TGTGCTAGCAGCTCGACAGGGGAAAAGGACACCGGGGAGCTGTTTTTT. Its translation is CASSSTGEKDTGELFF.

The chain links TRBV7-2 to TRBJ1-5, with D possibly being TRBD1 (6 bases). The germline CDR1 and CDR2 sequences are SGHTA and FQGNSA. Trimming removed 5 bases at V and 1 base at J, with 15 bases between. CDR3 size: 16 residues. The CDR3 region has the DNA TGTGCCAGCAGCCTAAACGGGGGCAGGAGCAATCAGCCCCAGCATTTT. Translation: CASSLNGGRSNQPQHF.

The chain carries TRBV6-8 and TRBJ1-3; D remains unclear. CDR1 and CDR2 (germline): MNHGY, SAAAGT. The CDR3 is made up of 17 amino acids. Trimming left V 0 bases short and J 0 bases short, with 12 bases between. The CDR3 bases are TGTGCCAGCAGTTACTCGCGGGGTCAGTACTCTGGAAACACCATATATTTT. It encodes CASSYSRGQYSGNTIYF.

The chain has TRBV5-5 and TRBJ1-3, with 8 positions matching TRBD1. In germline, CDR1 is SGHKS, CDR2 YYEKEE (reference sequence). The V segment lost 6 bases and the J segment 4 bases; nucleotides outside the gene matches: 9. The CDR3 totals 15 residues. The CDR3 nucleotides read TGTGCCAGCATCTCGGACAGGGAGGCCGGAAACACCATATATTTT. It is translated as CASISDREAGNTIYF.